Listed here are 27 T cell receptor beta chains from one sample, sequenced in a study of blood T cell repertoires in COVID-19. Clones were read by immunoSEQ multiplex PCR, and TCRdb kept only the in-frame ones, dropping some. The sample consists of under 200,000 clones, roughly 90% of them appearing once. The specimen sequenced was peripheral blood. These receptors all come from a man in his late teens or twenties with active or convalescent COVID-19.

J is TRBJ1-4 and V is TRBV2; D call uncertain. The V gene lost 6 bases and the J gene lost 1 base, with 12 bases spanning the gap. The CDR3 contains 15 residues. Germline V gene lookup returns CDR1 SNHLY and CDR2 FYNNEI. In DNA, the CDR3 is TGTGCCAGCAGCATCAGGCGGGGAACTAATGAAAAACTGTTTTTT. Translation: CASSIRRGTNEKLFF.

CDR3 sequence (DNA): TGCGCCAGCAGCCCCGGGGAGGGGGGTCACAATGAGCAGTTCTTC. It is translated as CASSPGEGGHNEQFF. The chain recombines TRBV5-1 with TRBJ2-1; a weak D match, TRBD2 (7 bases). The V and J ends lost 4 bases and 5 bases respectively, with 16 bases between them. The germline V gene encodes CDR1 SGHRS and CDR2 YFSETQ. The CDR3 has 15 amino acids.

This clone was counted once. The chain carries TRBV15 and TRBJ1-2; D is undetermined. Germline V gene lookup returns CDR1 LNHNV and CDR2 YYDKDF (reference sequence). The CDR3 runs to 16 residues. With 2 bases removed from V and 0 bases from J, the gap between germline ends came to 13 bases. The chain's CDR3 is CATSRPRGSANYGYTF. In nucleotides, the CDR3 is TGTGCCACCAGCAGACCTAGAGGCAGCGCTAACTATGGCTACACCTTC. The entire variable domain, with the rest obtained from reference TRBV15 and TRBJ1-2, is as follows: DAMVIQNPRYQVTQFGKPVTLSCSQTLNHNVMYWYQQKSSQAPKLLFHYYDKDFNNEADTPDNFQSRRPNTSFCFLDIRSPGLGDTAMYLCATSRPRGSANYGYTFGSGTRLTVV.

The chain uses TRBV5-1 and TRBJ2-7, with 10 bases identical to TRBD1. CDR1 is SGHRS and CDR2 is YFSETQ in the germline V gene. The CDR3 spans 15 residues. V lost 0 bases, J lost 6 bases, and 6 bases stayed unmatched. CDR3 DNA sequence: TGCGCCAGCAGCTTGGGTGAGACAGGGGGCGGCGAGCAGTACTTC. This codes for CASSLGETGGGEQYF. Based on the CDR3 plus reference TRBV5-1 and TRBJ2-7, the full variable domain is KAGVTQTPRYLIKTRGQQVTLSCSPISGHRSVSWYQQTPGQGLQFLFEYFSETQRNKGNFPGRFSGRQFSNSRSEMNVSTLELGDSALYLCASSLGETGGGEQYFGPGTRLTVT.

The rearrangement uses TRBV7-6 and TRBJ2-3, with D uncertain. The V gene lost 5 bases and the J gene lost 3 bases, with 12 bases spanning the gap. There are 14 residues in the CDR3. Looked up from germline, CDR1 is SGHVS and CDR2 is FNYEAQ. The CDR3 sequence is CASSSPPETDTQYF. The CDR3 DNA reads TGTGCCAGCAGCAGTCCTCCGGAGACAGATACGCAGTATTTT.

The gene calls are TRBV19 and TRBJ1-3, with D possibly TRBD1 on 5 matching bases. From germline, CDR1 is LNHDA and CDR2 SQIVND (reference sequence). CDR3 length: 17 residues. V was cut by 4 bases and J by 2 bases, with 18 bases left in between. The CDR3 region has the DNA TGTGCCAGTAGTAACAAACCTAGGGGCCTGACTGGAAACACCATATATTTT. It codes for CASSNKPRGLTGNTIYF.

The chain joins TRBV11-3 to TRBJ2-7; 9 positions agree with TRBD1. This CDR3 is built from 16 residues. The germline V gene has CDR1 SGHNT and CDR2 YENEEA. V gave up 0 bases and J gave up 3 bases; unmatched junction bases: 6. The CDR3 reads CASSLEEGQGHYEQYF. The CDR3 DNA sequence: TGTGCCAGCAGCTTAGAAGAGGGACAGGGCCACTACGAGCAGTACTTC.

For this clone: The sample has other DNA sequences that encode this CDR3 too. The chain combines TRBV19 with TRBJ2-7; a possible D gene is TRBD1 (6 bases). V was cut by 2 bases and J by 0 bases, with 8 bases left in between. The CDR3 consists of 14 residues. Per the germline V gene, CDR1 is LNHDA and CDR2 is SQIVND (reference sequence). CDR3 amino acids: CASSIQGSSYEQYF. In DNA form, the CDR3 reads TGTGCCAGTAGTATACAGGGGAGCTCCTACGAGCAGTACTTC.

The genes are TRBV19 and TRBJ2-7, with D tentatively TRBD1 (6 bases). This CDR3 has 15 residues. The V gene's germline CDR1 is LNHDA and CDR2 SQIVND (reference sequence). V was pared by 3 bases and J by 2 bases, with 14 bases between. CDR3 residues: CASSIAEQGTYEQYF. CDR3 in DNA: TGTGCCAGTAGTATTGCGGAACAGGGCACCTACGAGCAGTACTTC.

This clone occurred once. The gene calls are TRBV19 and TRBJ1-3; D perhaps matches TRBD1 (6 bases). The CDR3 is 13 amino acids. Trimming took 4 bases from V and 5 from J, leaving 9 bases between them. Per the germline V gene, CDR1 is LNHDA and CDR2 is SQIVND (reference sequence). Here the CDR3 reads CASSSDRRNTIYF. CDR3 sequence (DNA): TGTGCCAGTAGTAGCGACAGGAGAAACACCATATATTTT.

The chain uses TRBV6-1 and TRBJ2-2; 10 bases are shared with TRBD1. The CDR3 extends over 17 amino acids. CDR1 and CDR2 (germline): MNHNS, SASEGT. The trim removed 2 bases at V and 0 bases at J, leaving 3 bases unmatched. The chain's CDR3 is CASSETGTGANTGELFF. The CDR3 nucleotides read TGTGCCAGCAGTGAAACCGGGACAGGGGCGAACACCGGGGAGCTGTTTTTT.

V gene TRBV7-2 combines with J gene TRBJ2-7, with 10 bases aligning to TRBD2. Per the germline V gene, CDR1 is SGHTA and CDR2 is FQGNSA. Trimming cost V 1 base and J 6 bases; bases outside gene matches: 9. The CDR3 spans 16 residues. CDR3 loop: CASSLEWRGLATEQYF. The CDR3, as DNA: TGTGCCAGCAGCTTAGAGTGGCGGGGACTAGCGACCGAGCAGTACTTC. The whole variable domain, remainder taken from reference TRBV7-2 and TRBJ2-7, is GAGVSQSPSNKVTEKGKDVELRCDPISGHTALYWYRQSLGQGLEFLIYFQGNSAPDKSGLPSDRFSAERTGGSVSTLTIQRTQQEDSAVYLCASSLEWRGLATEQYFGPGTRLTVT.

The CDR3 region is CAWSGDRRPSGNTIYF. The CDR3 nucleotides read TGTGCCTGGAGTGGGGACAGACGACCTTCTGGAAACACCATATATTTT. The chain couples TRBV30 to TRBJ1-3; 7 positions match TRBD1. Germline loops: CDR1 GTSNPN, CDR2 SVGIG (reference sequence). Trimming at V came to 1 base and at J to 1 base, leaving 7 bases not matched to a gene. The CDR3 consists of 16 residues.

The J gene is TRBJ1-3, the V gene TRBV30; perhaps TRBD1 as D (6 bases). The germline CDR1 and CDR2 sequences are GTSNPN and SVGIG (reference sequence). The CDR3 runs to 13 residues. V lost 7 bases to trimming and J lost 2 bases, with 12 bases between them. Here the CDR3 DNA reads TGTGCCTCCGACAGACAGGCTGGAAACACCATATATTTT. It translates to CASDRQAGNTIYF.

The chain recombines TRBV5-1 with TRBJ1-2, with TRBD1 identical over 8 bases. V lost 4 bases and J lost 2; bases outside the gene matches: 7. Germline CDR1 reads SGHRS; CDR2 reads YFSETQ. CDR3 length: 15 residues. CDR3 DNA: TGCGCCAGCAGCGACGGACAGGGAATAAACTATGGCTACACCTTC. It yields the protein CASSDGQGINYGYTF.

In nucleotides, the CDR3 is TGTGCCTGGAGTGTACGTGGGCAGGGGGCCTATCAGCCCCAGCATTTT. It codes for CAWSVRGQGAYQPQHF. V usage is TRBV30 and J usage is TRBJ1-5; 8 nucleotides agree with TRBD1. The J segment lost 5 bases and the V segment lost 0 bases, leaving 9 bases of the junction unmatched. The CDR3 runs 16 residues. CDR1 and CDR2 from the germline V gene are GTSNPN and SVGIG (reference sequence).

The chain carries TRBV10-3 and TRBJ1-1; 9 bases fit TRBD1. CDR1 is ENHRY and CDR2 is SYGVKD in the germline V gene. After removal of 9 bases from V and 2 bases from J, the junction contained 4 bases not matched to a gene. The CDR3 spans 13 residues. This chain's CDR3 is CAIGTGINTEAFF. The CDR3 nucleotides read TGTGCCATAGGGACAGGGATAAACACTGAAGCTTTCTTT.

J is TRBJ2-7 and V is TRBV15; 7 bases fit TRBD1. Germline-derived CDR1 and CDR2 are LNHNV and YYDKDF (reference sequence). There are 14 residues in the CDR3. V lost 1 base and J lost 3; bases outside the gene matches: 3. CDR3 sequence reads: CATSRGGQVYEQYF. The CDR3 DNA follows: TGTGCCACCAGCAGAGGCGGACAGGTCTACGAGCAGTACTTC.

CDR3 in amino acids: CASSSTGGPYNEQFF. CDR3 nucleotide sequence: TGTGCCAGTAGTTCGACGGGAGGGCCTTACAATGAGCAGTTCTTC. This chain uses TRBV19 with TRBJ2-1; 8 nucleotides agree with TRBD2. The CDR3 spans 15 residues. Germline CDR1 reads LNHDA; CDR2 reads SQIVND (reference sequence). The ends lost 5 bases at V and 4 bases at J; junction bases unmatched: 7.

V is TRBV4-2 and J is TRBJ2-5; 8 bases line up with TRBD2. V was clipped by 1 base and J by 4 bases; unmatched bases: 8. The length of the CDR3 is 16 residues. Germline V gives CDR1 LGHNA, CDR2 YNFKEQ. The CDR3 bases are TGTGCCAGCAGCCAAGTAAGCGGGAGAGGGGGAGAGACCCAGTACTTC. Residues: CASSQVSGRGGETQYF.

The chain is built from TRBV5-5 and TRBJ1-1; no clear D gene. The CDR3 runs 15 residues. Germline loops: CDR1 SGHKS, CDR2 YYEKEE (reference sequence). Trimming took 2 bases from V and 2 from J, leaving 13 bases between them. Written as DNA, the CDR3 is TGTGCCAGCAGCTTATCGGTGCCTCGTAACACTGAAGCTTTCTTT. Translation gives CASSLSVPRNTEAFF.

V usage is TRBV5-1 and J usage is TRBJ2-2; 7 positions agree with TRBD1. After removal of 5 bases from V and 2 bases from J, the junction contained 6 bases not matched to a gene. CDR1 and CDR2 from the germline V gene are SGHRS and YFSETQ. The CDR3 has 15 amino acids. CDR3 loop: CASRREGGNTGELFF. Here the CDR3 DNA reads TGCGCCAGCAGGAGGGAAGGGGGCAACACCGGGGAGCTGTTTTTT.

The chain uses TRBV19 and TRBJ1-1; 7 bases are a match to TRBD1. Per germline, CDR1 LNHDA and CDR2 SQIVND (reference sequence). The length of the CDR3 is 13 residues. With V trimmed by 5 bases and J by 4 bases, 4 bases remained unmatched. This CDR3 is CASSAQGGTEAFF. CDR3 nucleotides: TGTGCCAGTAGTGCTCAGGGGGGCACTGAAGCTTTCTTT.

The chain combines TRBV5-1 with TRBJ2-5, with D tentatively TRBD2 (6 bases). V was clipped by 0 bases and J by 5 bases, with 11 bases between them. CDR3 length equals 14 residues. Germline V gene data show CDR1 as SGHRS and CDR2 as YFSETQ. DNA of the CDR3: TGCGCCAGCAGCTTGGCGGGAGCCGGGGAGACCCAGTACTTC. Its protein product is CASSLAGAGETQYF.

This clone has just one count. V and J are TRBV4-2 and TRBJ1-5; D unresolved. V gave up 2 bases and J gave up 2 bases, with 16 bases separating them. The CDR3 is 17 residues long. In germline, CDR1 is LGHNA, CDR2 YNFKEQ. The CDR3 sequence is CASSQSAGATRNQPQHF. The CDR3 DNA reads as TGTGCCAGCAGCCAATCGGCGGGAGCCACCCGCAATCAGCCCCAGCATTTT.

This clone was detected only once. This chain joins TRBV4-1 and TRBJ1-1, with D perhaps TRBD1 (5 bases). The CDR3 length is 13 residues. Germline V gene lookup returns CDR1 MGHRA and CDR2 YSYEKL. The V end lost 1 base, the J end lost 5 bases, and 8 bases lay between the germline ends. The CDR3 DNA is TGCGCCAGCAGCCAAGGCAGGGCGACTGAAGCTTTCTTT. It codes for CASSQGRATEAFF.

The chain carries TRBV7-9 and TRBJ2-7; unclear D gene. Germline CDR1 SEHNR, CDR2 FQNEAQ (reference sequence). The V gene lost 4 bases and the J gene lost 4 bases, with 14 bases spanning the gap. CDR3 size: 14 residues. In DNA, the CDR3 is TGTGCCAGCAGCTCCCAGGCTGGTTTGTACGAGCAGTACTTC. Translation gives CASSSQAGLYEQYF.